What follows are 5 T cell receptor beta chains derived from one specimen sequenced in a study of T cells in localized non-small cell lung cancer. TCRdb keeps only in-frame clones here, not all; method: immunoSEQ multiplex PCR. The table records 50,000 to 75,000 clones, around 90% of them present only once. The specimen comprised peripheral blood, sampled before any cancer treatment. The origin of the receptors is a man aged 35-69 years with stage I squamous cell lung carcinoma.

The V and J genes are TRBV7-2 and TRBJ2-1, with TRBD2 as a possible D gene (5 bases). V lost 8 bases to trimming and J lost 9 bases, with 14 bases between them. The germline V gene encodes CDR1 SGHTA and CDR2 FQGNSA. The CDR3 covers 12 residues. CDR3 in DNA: TGTGCCAGCCACGTTGGGGAGCCTGAGCAGTTCTTC. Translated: CASHVGEPEQFF.

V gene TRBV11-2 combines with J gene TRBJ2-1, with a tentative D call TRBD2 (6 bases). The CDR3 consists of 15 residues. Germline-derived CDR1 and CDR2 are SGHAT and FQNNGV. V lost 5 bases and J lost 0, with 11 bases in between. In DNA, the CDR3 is TGTGCCAGCAGCCCGGACTATTCCTCCTACAATGAGCAGTTCTTC. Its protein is CASSPDYSSYNEQFF.

CDR3: CASSHTGGYEQYF. CDR3 in DNA: TGTGCCAGCAGCCACACCGGGGGCTACGAGCAGTACTTC. The V gene is TRBV5-4, the J gene TRBJ2-7, with D perhaps TRBD2 (6 bases). Germline assignment: CDR1 SGHNT and CDR2 YYREEE (reference sequence). The CDR3 covers 13 residues. The ends were cut back, 4 bases at V and 3 bases at J, with 11 bases in the middle.

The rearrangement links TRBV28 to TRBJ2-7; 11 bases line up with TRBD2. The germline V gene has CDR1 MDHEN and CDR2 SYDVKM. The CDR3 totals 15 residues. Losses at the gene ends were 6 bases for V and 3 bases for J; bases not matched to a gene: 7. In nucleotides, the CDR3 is TGTGCCAGCAGCCTAGGGACTAGCGGATACTACGAGCAGTACTTC. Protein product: CASSLGTSGYYEQYF.

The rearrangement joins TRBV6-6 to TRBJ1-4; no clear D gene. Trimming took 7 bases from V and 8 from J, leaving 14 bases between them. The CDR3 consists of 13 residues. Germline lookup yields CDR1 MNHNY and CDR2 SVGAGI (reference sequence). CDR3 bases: TGTGCCAGCACCTCACGGGATGGAGAAAAACTGTTTTTT. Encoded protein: CASTSRDGEKLFF.